This TCR beta chain was sequenced in a study of cytomegalovirus exposure and HLA in healthy donors (dated by TCRdb to between 2016 and 2019). As for the study more broadly: In an earlier analysis of some 610 of the donors, 276 Gb of sequence data and some 120 million unique TCR beta sequences from about 180 million T cells were reported. Roughly 300 gigabases of sequencing data and tens of millions of unique TCR sequences made up an early release that covered several hundred HLA-typed donors. Among the approximately 400 genotyped donors, approximately 81% belonged to the genetic ancestry cluster associated with self-reported Caucasian donors. The study aimed to test whether cataloging public T cell receptors could reveal signatures of past pathogen exposure. The study used immunosequencing to profile the T cell repertoires of more than 650 subjects and linked those repertoires to cytomegalovirus serostatus. A separate validation cohort of roughly 130 different subjects was used in addition to the roughly 670-subject first cohort. To predict cytomegalovirus infection status, the study combined high-throughput TCR immunosequencing, statistical association of individual TCRs with disease status, and machine learning. To study patterns of TCR occurrence, a later analysis re-analyzed previously published TCR beta repertoires from 500 to 850 donors and added high-resolution HLA genotyping. In the later analysis, no new phenotypic data were used to find candidate immune exposures; instead, reliance was placed on TCR beta sequences and their occurrence across donors. To decide whether each TCR beta V gene segment behaved as functional or pseudogenic, an earlier analysis of some 580 of the donors relied on high-throughput TCR beta sequencing. Alongside the repertoire data, information on donor age, sex, ethnicity and CMV serostatus was compiled. A later genetic analysis took genome-wide SNP genotypes for about three fifths of the 666 donors and used that subset as a discovery cohort. Every repertoire in the discovery cohort had been generated on one and the same sequencing platform. Both class I and class II loci were covered by HLA typing, at four-digit resolution. The number of donors typed differed by locus, with about 629-640 for A, B, C, DRB1 and DQB1, roughly 520 for DQA1, 600 to 610 for DPA1, and 472 for DPB1. Several DR-DQ haplotypes were handled as single units for association and clustering because linkage in the cohort was strong. Among about 360 genotyped donors of the cohort, an average of approximately 240,000 unique TCR beta nucleotide sequences were sequenced per donor, around 20% of them non-productive.

The CDR3, cysteine through phenylalanine, is 12 amino acids long. This entry keeps only the CDR3 DNA: 36 bases, framed from base 1. Germline trimming: 7 bases from V, 2 bases from J; junction bases outside gene matches: 3. CDR1 SQVTM and CDR2 ANQGSEA are derived from the germline V gene. The cohort consisted of 666 healthy bone marrow donors. At the time of sampling, every cohort member was nominally healthy, though immune exposures that went unrecorded were likely present. The donor was CMV seronegative and was included in the group of a few hundred seronegative cohort members. Each donor provided a peripheral blood sample, and peripheral blood mononuclear cells were used for TCR beta sequencing. Genomic DNA extraction from the blood cell samples was performed with the Qiagen DNeasy Blood Extraction Kit. A note on this clone: Its antigen is unknown. Base qualities were left out, and no much larger clone turns up one base away.

The full study reports these points: In a later analysis, several top co-occurrence clusters were reported to appear linked to parvovirus B19, influenza, CMV and Epstein-Barr virus. When HLA alleles, especially DR and DQ, strongly co-occurred, attributing TCR associations to individual alleles was difficult. Linkage disequilibrium might explain the correlated functional status among segregating V segments, but an unknown experimental factor could not be ruled out. According to a later analysis, most CMV-associated TCR beta chains appeared to be HLA-restricted, and the HLA associations seemed to be driven largely by CMV exposure. Because counts were too low, 15 or so rarely observed V segments, including chromosome 9 orphons, were excluded from the earlier analysis of 587 of the donors. In a later genetic analysis, fewer N-insertions in productive TCRs were reported among donors in an Asian-associated ancestry cluster than the roughly 700-donor mean. A total of 150 to 200 TCR beta chains were listed by the study as associated with cytomegalovirus. A later analysis found that TCR association rates varied across HLA loci, with DRB1 alleles showing the most associated TCRs and HLA-C alleles the fewest. A further reported finding was that TCR beta sequences accurately predicted the HLA-A and HLA-B alleles for most subjects in the first cohort. Because some donors lacked HLA typing at each locus, the association tests relied only on the typed subset. In both the original and validation cohorts, the classifier was reported to diagnose cytomegalovirus status with high specificity and sensitivity. In vitro tests confirmed that three of the cytomegalovirus-associated TCR beta chains recognize cytomegalovirus antigens. The cohort was sequenced for TCR beta chains only, and without alpha or paired-chain data the features that could be detected were limited. In a later analysis, HLA-associated TCR beta chains were found to be more clonally expanded and to have lower generation probabilities than equally common non-associated chains. The authors suggested that the approach could potentially be extended to other disease states and immunological phenotypes. The sequencing pipeline was judged likely to have produced a cluster of highly shared sequence variants as a technical artifact. For the cohort, immune exposure information was limited to CMV serostatus. A later analysis associated some 17,000 TCR beta sequences with specific HLA alleles at a false discovery rate of 0.05. Across donors, most TCR sequences were observed very rarely, whereas some public TCRs were present in many individuals. Because the 87-base-pair reads could not distinguish some IMGT-functional V segments, including TRBV6-2 and TRBV6-3, those segments were excluded. In an earlier analysis of 587 of the donors, most TCR beta V segments appeared in productive rearrangements about 87% or about 30% of the time, broadly matching IMGT annotations. V-gene and J-gene trimming of TCR beta chains was associated with a missense DCLRE1C variant in a later genetic analysis, and the association was replicated in an independent cohort. Presence/absence analyses assumed roughly uniform sequencing depth across donors, an assumption that may not hold.

The receptor library was made with the immunoSEQ multiplex PCR assay. For the multiplex PCR, a mixture combining 60 forward primers for TCR Vbeta segments and 13 reverse primers for TCR Jbeta segments was used. A multiplex PCR assay on genomic DNA amplified the CDR3 region of rearranged TCR beta genes. On the Illumina HiSeq System, the amplified TCR beta libraries were sequenced as 87-base-pair reads. The study's own analysis went as follows. A later analysis counted 65 million to 90 million unique TCR beta chains across the roughly 700 repertoires, and some 11 million of these chains were shared by at least two donors. To remove PCR and sequencing errors, raw reads were error-corrected and collapsed into unique sequences using a nearest-neighbor algorithm that merged closely related sequences. To assign V, D and J gene segments, CDR3 sequences were aligned to IMGT reference sequences. For a sequence to be retained, a match of at least six nucleotides to both a V gene segment and a J gene segment was required. A rearrangement was called productive if the CDR3 had no stop codons and remained in frame with V and J, and every other rearrangement was called non-productive. Following IMGT convention, CDR3 was defined as the stretch from the second conserved V-encoded cysteine to the conserved J-encoded phenylalanine. The earlier analysis of fewer than 750 of the donors excluded sequences that lacked an unambiguous match to a single V gene segment. In an earlier analysis of 450 to 750 of the donors, a V segment was called functional when productive rearrangements were above 56.7%, and segregating when the standard deviation between donors exceeded 5%. A statistical classification framework was developed to diagnose cytomegalovirus status using the catalog of TCR beta chain sequences. A later analysis assigned V and J genes by comparing TCR nucleotide sequences with IMGT/GENE-DB human TR gene sequences. Using the TCRdist pipeline, a later analysis assigned CDR3 sequences along with most-parsimonious VDJ recombination scenarios. In a later analysis, each TCR beta chain was defined by its CDR3 amino acid sequence together with its V-gene family, and reads lacking a unique V-gene family were excluded. A later analysis removed 592 highly shared, low-generation-probability nucleotide sequences to deal with suspected cross-contamination and a sequencing artifact. In a later analysis, a clonal expansion index for each public chain was calculated from normalized within-repertoire ranks of inferred template counts. A later analysis computed generation probabilities with a VDJ recombination model fitted to out-of-frame rearrangements, and checked the results against IGoR. In a later analysis, TCR-TCR, TCR-HLA and TCR-CMV co-occurrence was scored with hypergeometric tests, and a repertoire-size bias correction was applied to TCR pairs. In a later analysis, false discovery rates were estimated by permuting HLA or CMV assignments 20 times. A later analysis grouped co-occurring TCRs with DBSCAN, adding TCRdist sequence similarity when clustering within HLA-allele-positive subsets. Repertoires with fewer than 30,000 or more than 120,000 public chains were left out of co-occurrence clustering, as were four to six repertoires with anomalous nucleotide sharing. The source is immuneACCESS, and TCRdb retained only in-frame sequences with V and J called. Part of the clones is not carried over; for the studies checked, unresolved V genes explain less than half of this, and the remainder is unexplained. That table gives V, J and clone size, and the DNA gave D and trimming. The sample yields about 100,000 clones; 70% to 85% were counted once. 1.2% of the sample is in the top ten clones.

Material: PBMCs. Recombination linked TRBV29-1 to TRBJ2-5; TRBD2 fits 8 bases in the junction. The clonotype comes from a woman younger than 30 in good health and CMV-seronegative. The CDR3 here reads CSGGLEQETQYF. The sequenced DNA: TGCAGCGGGGGACTAGAGCAAGAGACCCAGTACTTC.